This section outlines one T cell receptor beta chain sequence together with its context. This sample was taken from a study of blood T cell repertoires in COVID-19. Study-wide background: Material from acute and convalescent COVID-19 was sourced from the United States, Italy and Spain. T cells, B-cell-depleted T cells, or PBMCs provided the cDNA or gDNA that served as material.

Per the original data handling: For nucleated cells, counts were estimated from reference gene primer amplification. Sequencing was performed with immunoSEQ multiplex PCR; in TCRdb, only in-frame clones are kept and a portion is missing. Clonal size and the V and J genes are those of that table, whereas D and trimming came from the DNA. The table shows some 150,000 clones, with 80% to 90% occurring only once. CDR3 size: 13 residues. CDR1 is MNHEY and CDR2 is SVGEGT in the germline V gene. Trimming took off 6 bases at V and 9 bases at J, with 12 bases between the two ends. The sequence derives from a human donor with acute or convalescent COVID-19. The donor label of this sample is uncertain. Sequencing was carried out using peripheral blood. The V and J genes are TRBV6-2 or TRBV6-3 and TRBJ1-6; D gene unclear. CDR3 sequence: CASSNPGSSPLHF. The CDR3, as DNA: TGTGCCAGCAGCAACCCCGGGAGTTCACCCCTCCACTTT.